This is a list of T cell receptor beta chains from one sample in a study of blood T cell repertoires in COVID-19. Profiling relied on immunoSEQ multiplex PCR, and the TCRdb table lists in-frame clones only, not all of them. The sample holds fewer than 300,000 clones, more than 70% seen once. Sequenced material: PBMCs or T cells enriched from blood (not recorded which). These TCRs come from a woman aged 40 to 49 with acute COVID-19. Each CDR3 is given without its conserved first and last residue. The D gene is left open where the match is weak. The size of a clone is reported for some rows only, either as once, few or many, or as a class for expanded clones.

clone_size: -
cdr3_length: 12
v_call: TRBV24-1
j_call: TRBJ2-5
d_call: TRBD1
cdr3_aa: ATSEAGGAETQY

clone_size: -
cdr3_length: 12
v_call: TRBV5-1
j_call: TRBJ2-5
d_call: TRBD1
cdr3_aa: ASRPDRAEETQY

clone_size: -
cdr3_length: 13
v_call: TRBV18
j_call: TRBJ2-1
d_call: TRBD2
cdr3_aa: ASSLSRDYYNEQF

clone_size: few
cdr3_length: 12
v_call: TRBV4-3
j_call: TRBJ2-1
d_call: -
cdr3_aa: ASSQEALAMEQF

clone_size: once
cdr3_length: 12
v_call: TRBV29-1
j_call: TRBJ2-3
d_call: TRBD1
cdr3_aa: SVDGTGGSDTQY

clone_size: -
cdr3_length: 14
v_call: TRBV6-5
j_call: TRBJ2-7
d_call: TRBD1
cdr3_aa: ASSYSKSGGGYEQY

clone_size: -
cdr3_length: 12
v_call: TRBV5-1
j_call: TRBJ1-3
d_call: TRBD1
cdr3_aa: ASSFGQGVSSIY

clone_size: -
cdr3_length: 11
v_call: TRBV14
j_call: TRBJ1-2
d_call: -
cdr3_aa: ASSLQEGDGYT

clone_size: -
cdr3_length: 16
v_call: TRBV27
j_call: TRBJ2-1
d_call: TRBD2
cdr3_aa: ASKTLLAGGRRYNEQF

clone_size: once
cdr3_length: 15
v_call: TRBV4-2
j_call: TRBJ2-3
d_call: TRBD2
cdr3_aa: ASSQDTSGYSTDTQY

clone_size: -
cdr3_length: 13
v_call: TRBV24-1
j_call: TRBJ1-1
d_call: -
cdr3_aa: ATSEGSGWNTEAF

clone_size: -
cdr3_length: 14
v_call: TRBV7-6
j_call: TRBJ2-3
d_call: TRBD2
cdr3_aa: ASSLVGASGLDTQY

clone_size: once
cdr3_length: 14
v_call: TRBV4-3
j_call: TRBJ2-5
d_call: -
cdr3_aa: ASSQGMDYKTQTQY

clone_size: -
cdr3_length: 13
v_call: TRBV10-3
j_call: TRBJ2-3
d_call: -
cdr3_aa: AISESTTAADTQY

clone_size: once
cdr3_length: 11
v_call: TRBV30
j_call: TRBJ2-5
d_call: -
cdr3_aa: AWDLRRGETQY

clone_size: -
cdr3_length: 12
v_call: TRBV6-5
j_call: TRBJ2-3
d_call: -
cdr3_aa: ASGALASTDTQY

clone_size: -
cdr3_length: 15
v_call: TRBV19
j_call: TRBJ2-5
d_call: TRBD2
cdr3_aa: ASSKGTSGRAQETQY

clone_size: -
cdr3_length: 11
v_call: TRBV23-1
j_call: TRBJ2-2
d_call: TRBD2
cdr3_aa: ATPSGGAGELF

clone_size: -
cdr3_length: 18
v_call: TRBV9
j_call: TRBJ2-6
d_call: TRBD1
cdr3_aa: ASSVARTGGEKAGANVLT

clone_size: -
cdr3_length: 11
v_call: TRBV6-5
j_call: TRBJ2-7
d_call: TRBD2
cdr3_aa: ASRGTSVYEQY

clone_size: -
cdr3_length: 15
v_call: TRBV19
j_call: TRBJ2-1
d_call: TRBD2
cdr3_aa: ASSKGLAGGNYNEQF

clone_size: -
cdr3_length: 14
v_call: TRBV19
j_call: TRBJ1-4
d_call: TRBD1
cdr3_aa: ASSMDRDGTNEKLF

clone_size: -
cdr3_length: 12
v_call: TRBV18
j_call: TRBJ1-2
d_call: -
cdr3_aa: ASSPRDSFGGYT

clone_size: -
cdr3_length: 16
v_call: TRBV5-1
j_call: TRBJ1-2
d_call: -
cdr3_aa: ASSTDPQGFIIDYGYT

clone_size: -
cdr3_length: 13
v_call: TRBV19
j_call: TRBJ2-3
d_call: TRBD2
cdr3_aa: ASRQGLAGTDTQY

clone_size: once
cdr3_length: 11
v_call: TRBV5-1
j_call: TRBJ1-2
d_call: TRBD1
cdr3_aa: ASSSGQVGGYT

clone_size: -
cdr3_length: 14
v_call: TRBV7-2
j_call: TRBJ1-3
d_call: TRBD1
cdr3_aa: ASSSIVRTGENTIY

clone_size: few
cdr3_length: 11
v_call: TRBV13
j_call: TRBJ1-1
d_call: -
cdr3_aa: ASSLQGGAEAF

clone_size: once
cdr3_length: 8
v_call: TRBV20-1
j_call: TRBJ2-5
d_call: -
cdr3_aa: SASSETQY

clone_size: -
cdr3_length: 12
v_call: TRBV5-1
j_call: TRBJ1-6
d_call: -
cdr3_aa: ASSEDSYNSPLH

clone_size: -
cdr3_length: 12
v_call: TRBV5-8
j_call: TRBJ2-5
d_call: TRBD1
cdr3_aa: ASRRQGARETQY

clone_size: -
cdr3_length: 19
v_call: TRBV14
j_call: TRBJ2-5
d_call: TRBD2
cdr3_aa: ASSQEFVRGRGVPARETQY

clone_size: once
cdr3_length: 13
v_call: TRBV18
j_call: TRBJ1-5
d_call: TRBD1
cdr3_aa: ASSPGGQEYQPQH

clone_size: -
cdr3_length: 12
v_call: TRBV6-5
j_call: TRBJ1-6
d_call: TRBD1
cdr3_aa: ASTGTGSNSPLH

clone_size: -
cdr3_length: 11
v_call: TRBV15
j_call: TRBJ2-1
d_call: TRBD2
cdr3_aa: ATSRGGDNEQF

clone_size: -
cdr3_length: 15
v_call: TRBV2
j_call: TRBJ2-3
d_call: TRBD2
cdr3_aa: ASSEARTSGDTDTQY

clone_size: few
cdr3_length: 11
v_call: TRBV28
j_call: TRBJ1-2
d_call: -
cdr3_aa: ASSLSGFYGYT

clone_size: -
cdr3_length: 13
v_call: TRBV7-7
j_call: TRBJ2-5
d_call: TRBD2
cdr3_aa: ASSEGLAGSETQY

clone_size: -
cdr3_length: 13
v_call: TRBV4-1
j_call: TRBJ1-2
d_call: TRBD1
cdr3_aa: ASSQPGQGISGYT

clone_size: -
cdr3_length: 14
v_call: TRBV7-3
j_call: TRBJ2-2
d_call: -
cdr3_aa: ASSLAGPASTGELF

clone_size: -
cdr3_length: 12
v_call: TRBV10-3
j_call: TRBJ1-5
d_call: -
cdr3_aa: AISELEDAEPQH

clone_size: -
cdr3_length: 14
v_call: TRBV19
j_call: TRBJ1-5
d_call: -
cdr3_aa: ASSADSVHSNQPQH

clone_size: -
cdr3_length: 17
v_call: TRBV28
j_call: TRBJ2-3
d_call: -
cdr3_aa: ASSLWGAGDGGRTDTQY

clone_size: -
cdr3_length: 14
v_call: TRBV27
j_call: TRBJ2-3
d_call: TRBD2
cdr3_aa: ASSLIGGRGADTQY

clone_size: -
cdr3_length: 13
v_call: TRBV19
j_call: TRBJ1-5
d_call: -
cdr3_aa: ASSKRVDSNQPQH

clone_size: -
cdr3_length: 13
v_call: TRBV27
j_call: TRBJ1-2
d_call: TRBD1
cdr3_aa: ASSLSQGAGNGYT

clone_size: -
cdr3_length: 14
v_call: TRBV19
j_call: TRBJ2-2
d_call: -
cdr3_aa: ASSIGLAGGTGELF

clone_size: -
cdr3_length: 12
v_call: TRBV5-1
j_call: TRBJ1-3
d_call: -
cdr3_aa: ASSLGGSGNTIY

clone_size: few
cdr3_length: 12
v_call: TRBV2
j_call: TRBJ1-1
d_call: TRBD1
cdr3_aa: ASSLQGAQTEAF